The clone carrying this TCR beta chain was seen once. These data belong to a study of blood T cell repertoires in COVID-19. About the study: The analysed material was cDNA or gDNA that came from T cells, B-cell-depleted T cells, or PBMCs.

Method: immunoSEQ multiplex PCR; TCRdb's copy keeps in-frame clones and lacks some. This sample carries more than 150,000 clones, about 86% of them seen once, and the ten largest clones take 5.5% to 7%. The CDR3 length is 14 residues. The V gene lost 0 bases and the J gene lost 1 base, with 6 bases spanning the gap. Germline V gene data show CDR1 as MNHEY and CDR2 as SMNVEV (reference sequence). The chain combines TRBV27 with TRBJ1-2; no clear D gene. The sequence derives from a man in his forties or fifties with active or convalescent COVID-19. What was sequenced was peripheral blood. The CDR3 DNA follows: TGTGCCAGCAGTTTATCGAACAGTAACTATGGCTACACCTTC. It codes for CASSLSNSNYGYTF.